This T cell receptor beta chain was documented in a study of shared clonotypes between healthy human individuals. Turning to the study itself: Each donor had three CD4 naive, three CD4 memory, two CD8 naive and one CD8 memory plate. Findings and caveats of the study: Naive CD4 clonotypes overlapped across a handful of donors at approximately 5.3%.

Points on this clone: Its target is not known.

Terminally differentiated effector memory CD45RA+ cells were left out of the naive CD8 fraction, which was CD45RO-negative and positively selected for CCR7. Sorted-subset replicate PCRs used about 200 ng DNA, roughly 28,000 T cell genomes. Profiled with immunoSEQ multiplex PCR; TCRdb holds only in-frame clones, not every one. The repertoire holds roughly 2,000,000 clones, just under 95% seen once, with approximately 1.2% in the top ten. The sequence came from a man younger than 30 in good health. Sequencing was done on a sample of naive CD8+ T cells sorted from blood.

The CDR3 DNA reads TGTGCCAGCACCCCGGCCAGGTACCCCTCCAATGAGCAGTTCTTC. Its translation: CASTPARYPSNEQFF. The J gene is TRBJ2-1, the V gene TRBV28; D gene ambiguous. Germline V lookup: CDR1 MDHEN, CDR2 SYDVKM. The CDR3 consists of 15 residues. V was clipped by 7 bases and J by 6 bases, with 19 bases between them.